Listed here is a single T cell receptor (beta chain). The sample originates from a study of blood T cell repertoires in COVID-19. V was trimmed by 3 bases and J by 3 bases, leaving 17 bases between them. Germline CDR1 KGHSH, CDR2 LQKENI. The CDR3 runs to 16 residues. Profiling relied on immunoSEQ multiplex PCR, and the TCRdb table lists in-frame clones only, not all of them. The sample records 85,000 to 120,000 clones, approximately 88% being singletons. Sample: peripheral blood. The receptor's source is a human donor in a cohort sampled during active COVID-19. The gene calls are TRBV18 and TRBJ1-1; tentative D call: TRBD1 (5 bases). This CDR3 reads CASSPARAKLDTEAFF. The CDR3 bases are TGTGCCAGCTCACCTGCCAGGGCAAAATTGGACACTGAAGCTTTCTTT.